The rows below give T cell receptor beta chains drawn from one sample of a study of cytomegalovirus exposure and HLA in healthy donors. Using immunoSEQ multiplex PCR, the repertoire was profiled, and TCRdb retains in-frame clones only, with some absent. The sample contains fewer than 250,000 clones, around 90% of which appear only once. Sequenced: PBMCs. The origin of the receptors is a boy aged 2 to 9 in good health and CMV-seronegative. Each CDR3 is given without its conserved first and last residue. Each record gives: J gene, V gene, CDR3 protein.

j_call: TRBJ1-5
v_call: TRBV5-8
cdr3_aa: ASSLYNQPQH

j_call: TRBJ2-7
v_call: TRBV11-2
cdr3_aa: ASSLDFRGGGGYEQY

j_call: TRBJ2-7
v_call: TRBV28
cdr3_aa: ASSFRSGTPASEQY

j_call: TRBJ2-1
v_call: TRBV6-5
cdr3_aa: ASTPTRLRVYEQF

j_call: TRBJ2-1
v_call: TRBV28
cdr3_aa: ASSLPKTGGSYNEQF

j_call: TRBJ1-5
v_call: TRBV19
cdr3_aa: ASKGTGLSNQPQH

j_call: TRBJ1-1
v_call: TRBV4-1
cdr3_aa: ASSSVGAPVSAEAF

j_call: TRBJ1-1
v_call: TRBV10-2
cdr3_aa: ASSLDRFEAF

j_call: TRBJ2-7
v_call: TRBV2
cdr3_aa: ASSEHKLAGEPYEQY

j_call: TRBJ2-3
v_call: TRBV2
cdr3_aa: ASKGQLGSTDTQY

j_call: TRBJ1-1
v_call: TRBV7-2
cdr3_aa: ASKRQGAEAF

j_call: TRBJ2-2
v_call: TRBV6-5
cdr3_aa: ASSYYRGNTGELF

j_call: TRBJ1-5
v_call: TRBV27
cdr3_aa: ASSLPGQCRKQPQH

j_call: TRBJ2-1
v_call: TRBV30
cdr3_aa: AWSFFSGGTYNEQF

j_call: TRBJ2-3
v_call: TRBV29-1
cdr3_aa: SVVRETSTDTQY

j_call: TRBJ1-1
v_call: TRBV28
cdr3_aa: ASSLLRSEAF

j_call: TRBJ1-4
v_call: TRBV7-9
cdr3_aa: SSIRGASEKLF

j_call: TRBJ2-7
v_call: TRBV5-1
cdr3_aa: ASSIRQGPYEQY

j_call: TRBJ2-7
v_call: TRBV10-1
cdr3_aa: ASGTGSYEQY

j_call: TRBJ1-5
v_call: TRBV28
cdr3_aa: ASSSLVPAAEREVQPQH

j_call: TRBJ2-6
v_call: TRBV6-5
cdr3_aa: ASRPTGAGANVLT

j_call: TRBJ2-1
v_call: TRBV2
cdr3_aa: ASGRVSSYNEQF

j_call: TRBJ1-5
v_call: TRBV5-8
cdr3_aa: ASSLTEGSNQPQH

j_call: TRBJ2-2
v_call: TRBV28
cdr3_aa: ATYRDSYTGELF

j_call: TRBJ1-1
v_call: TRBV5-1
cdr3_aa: ASSIGTGGSNTEAF

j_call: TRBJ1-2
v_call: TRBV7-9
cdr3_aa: SSSFGDSFYGYT